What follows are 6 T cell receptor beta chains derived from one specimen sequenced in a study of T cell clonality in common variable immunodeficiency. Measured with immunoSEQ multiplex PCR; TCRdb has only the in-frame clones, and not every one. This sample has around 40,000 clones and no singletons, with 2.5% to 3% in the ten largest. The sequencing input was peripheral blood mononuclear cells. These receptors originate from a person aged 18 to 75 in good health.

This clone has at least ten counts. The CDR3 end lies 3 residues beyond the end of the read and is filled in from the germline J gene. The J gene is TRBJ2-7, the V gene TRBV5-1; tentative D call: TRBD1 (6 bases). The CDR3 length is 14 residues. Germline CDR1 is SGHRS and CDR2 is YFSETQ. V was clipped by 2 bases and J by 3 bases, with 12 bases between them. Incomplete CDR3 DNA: TGCGCCAGCAGCTTCTCGGGACACTACTACGAG. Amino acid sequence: CASSFSGHYYE. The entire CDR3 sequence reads CASSFSGHYYEQYF.

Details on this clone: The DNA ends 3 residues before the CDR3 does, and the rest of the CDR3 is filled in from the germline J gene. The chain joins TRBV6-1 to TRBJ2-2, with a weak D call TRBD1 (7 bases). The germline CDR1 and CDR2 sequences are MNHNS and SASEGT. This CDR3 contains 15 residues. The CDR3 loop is CASSVERQGGEKLFF. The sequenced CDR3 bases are TGTGCCAGCAGTGTAGAGAGACAGGGAGGCGAAAAG.

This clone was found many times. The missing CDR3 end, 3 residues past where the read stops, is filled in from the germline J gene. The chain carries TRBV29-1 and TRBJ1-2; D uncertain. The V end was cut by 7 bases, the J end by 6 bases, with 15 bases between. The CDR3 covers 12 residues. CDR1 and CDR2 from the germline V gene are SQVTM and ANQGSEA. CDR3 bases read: TGCAGCGCCGGAGGATTGAGGGATGGC. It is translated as CSAGGLRDG. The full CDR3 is CSAGGLRDGYTF.

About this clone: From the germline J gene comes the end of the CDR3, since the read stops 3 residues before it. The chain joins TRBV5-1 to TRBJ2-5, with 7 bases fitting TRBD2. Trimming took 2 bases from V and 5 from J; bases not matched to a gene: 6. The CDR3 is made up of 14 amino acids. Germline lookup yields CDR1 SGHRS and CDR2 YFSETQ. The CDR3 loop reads CASSFPTSVETQYF. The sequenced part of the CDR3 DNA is TGCGCCAGCAGCTTCCCAACTAGCGTGGAGACC.

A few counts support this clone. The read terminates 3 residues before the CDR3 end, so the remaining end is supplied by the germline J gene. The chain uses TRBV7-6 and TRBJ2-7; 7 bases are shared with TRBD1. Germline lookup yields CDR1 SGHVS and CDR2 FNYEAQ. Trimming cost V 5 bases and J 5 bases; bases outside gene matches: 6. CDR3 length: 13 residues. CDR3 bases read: TGTGCCAGCAGCCCAACAGACAGGGACGAG. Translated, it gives CASSPTDRDE. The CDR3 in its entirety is CASSPTDRDEQYF. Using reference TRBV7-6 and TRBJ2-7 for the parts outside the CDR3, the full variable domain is GAGVSQSPRYKVTKRGQDVALRCDPISGHVSLYWYRQALGQGPEFLTYFNYEAQQDKSGLPNDRFSAERPEGSISTLTIQRTEQRDSAMYRCASSPTDRDEQYFGPGTRLTVT.

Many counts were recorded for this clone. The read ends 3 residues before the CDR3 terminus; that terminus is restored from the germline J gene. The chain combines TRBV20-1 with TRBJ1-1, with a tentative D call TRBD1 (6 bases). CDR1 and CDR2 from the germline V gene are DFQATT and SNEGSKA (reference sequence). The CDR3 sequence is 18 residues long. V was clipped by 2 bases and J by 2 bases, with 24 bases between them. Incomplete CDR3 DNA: TGCAGTGCTAGACAACGCAGATCTACAGGGAAGGATAACACTGAA. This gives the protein CSARQRRSTGKDNTE. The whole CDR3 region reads CSARQRRSTGKDNTEAFF.